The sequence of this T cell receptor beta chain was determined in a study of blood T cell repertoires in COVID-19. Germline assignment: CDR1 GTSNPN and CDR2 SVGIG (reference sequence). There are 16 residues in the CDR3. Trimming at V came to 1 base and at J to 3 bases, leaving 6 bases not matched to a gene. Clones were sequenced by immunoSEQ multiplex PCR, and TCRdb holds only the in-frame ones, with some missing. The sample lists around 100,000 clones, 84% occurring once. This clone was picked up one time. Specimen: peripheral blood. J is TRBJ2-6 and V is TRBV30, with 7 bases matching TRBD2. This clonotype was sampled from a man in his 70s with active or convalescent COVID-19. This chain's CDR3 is CAWSGQLARGANVLTF. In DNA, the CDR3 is TGTGCCTGGAGTGGTCAACTAGCGCGTGGGGCCAACGTCCTGACTTTC.